The 26 T cell receptor beta chains listed next were all sequenced from one sample in a study of blood T cell repertoires in COVID-19. Some clones are missing from TCRdb's copy, which holds only in-frame ones; the method was immunoSEQ multiplex PCR. The sample holds about 400,000 clones; 70% to 90% are singletons and the top ten take 1.5% to 2%. Material: PBMCs or T cells enriched from blood (not recorded which). The receptors stem from a man aged 35 to 55 in a cohort exposed to, infected with or recovered from COVID-19 (not recorded which).

The CDR3 DNA reads TGCGCCACGAATAGCGGGGCCACGGCAGCAGATACGCAGTATTTT. Translating gives CATNSGATAADTQYF. This chain joins TRBV5-1 and TRBJ2-3; 8 positions match TRBD2. There are 15 residues in the CDR3. Germline lookup yields CDR1 SGHRS and CDR2 YFSETQ. With V trimmed by 9 bases and J by 4 bases, 13 bases remained unmatched.

The genes are TRBV13 and TRBJ2-5; TRBD2 might be the D (5 bases). CDR1 and CDR2 (germline): PRHDT, FYEKMQ (reference sequence). Trimming pared 2 bases from V and 4 bases from J, leaving 11 bases between. The CDR3 contains 14 residues. CDR3 sequence (DNA): TGTGCCAGCAGCTTAAAGGCAGAGGGAGAGACCCAGTACTTC. Translation: CASSLKAEGETQYF.

V usage is TRBV5-1 and J usage is TRBJ2-1; TRBD2 matches at 10 bases. Germline V gene lookup returns CDR1 SGHRS and CDR2 YFSETQ. V shed 1 base and J 0 bases; nucleotides not matched to a gene: 1. The CDR3 extends over 16 amino acids. DNA of the CDR3: TGCGCCAGCAGCTTGACTAGCGGGGTCTCCTACAATGAGCAGTTCTTC. It translates to CASSLTSGVSYNEQFF. Looking up the rest from reference TRBV5-1 and TRBJ2-1 gives the full variable domain: KAGVTQTPRYLIKTRGQQVTLSCSPISGHRSVSWYQQTPGQGLQFLFEYFSETQRNKGNFPGRFSGRQFSNSRSEMNVSTLELGDSALYLCASSLTSGVSYNEQFFGPGTRLTVL.

The chain couples TRBV24-1 to TRBJ2-7, with a weak D call TRBD2 (5 bases). The ends were cut back, 2 bases at V and 0 bases at J, with 13 bases in the middle. The germline gives CDR1 KGHDR, CDR2 SFDVKD. The CDR3 contains 16 residues. The CDR3 spells CATSDYRGPLSYEQYF. CDR3 nucleotides: TGTGCCACCAGTGATTATCGGGGTCCCCTCTCCTACGAGCAGTACTTC.

V gene TRBV27 combines with J gene TRBJ2-3; possibly TRBD1 for D (5 bases). The CDR3 is made up of 15 amino acids. Trimming shortened V by 5 bases and J by 0 bases, and 12 bases separated the two germline ends. Germline V gene data show CDR1 as MNHEY and CDR2 as SMNVEV (reference sequence). CDR3 nucleotide sequence: TGTGCCAGCAGTCGACGTGGGGCTAGCACAGATACGCAGTATTTT. Translated: CASSRRGASTDTQYF.

This CDR3 reads CASSPPSLTDYGYTF. The CDR3 DNA reads TGTGCCAGCTCACCACCGAGTTTAACAGACTATGGCTACACCTTC. J is TRBJ1-2 and V is TRBV18; D remains ambiguous. With 0 bases removed from V and 3 bases from J, the gap between germline ends came to 11 bases. This CDR3 has 15 amino acids. CDR1 and CDR2 from the germline V gene are KGHSH and LQKENI.

The chain uses TRBV28 and TRBJ2-7, with D perhaps matching TRBD2 (6 bases). The germline V and J ends were trimmed by 6 bases and 4 bases, with 19 bases remaining between them. The CDR3 has 15 amino acids. Germline assignment: CDR1 MDHEN and CDR2 SYDVKM. Here the CDR3 DNA reads TGTGCCAGCAGGGGTCGGGGTACGGGGACTTACGAGCAGTACTTC. Its protein is CASRGRGTGTYEQYF.

This chain connects TRBV5-1 to TRBJ2-1, with 12 nucleotides matching TRBD2. The junction had 7 bases not matched to a gene; V was cut back by 0 bases and J by 6 bases. The CDR3 runs to 17 residues. Germline V lookup: CDR1 SGHRS, CDR2 YFSETQ. The CDR3 loop reads CASSLGASGRAINEQFF. CDR3 nucleotide sequence: TGCGCCAGCAGCTTGGGGGCTAGCGGGAGGGCGATCAATGAGCAGTTCTTC.

This sequence joins TRBV3-1 (or the pseudogene TRBV3-2) and TRBJ1-2; D perhaps matches TRBD1 (5 bases). The CDR3 loop spans 14 amino acids. Germline CDR1 reads LGHDT; CDR2 reads YNNKEL (reference sequence). Trimming stripped 4 bases from V and 2 bases from J, with 11 bases between. The CDR3 DNA reads TGTGCCAGCAGCCCCCGAGGACACAACTATGGCTACACCTTC. Amino acids: CASSPRGHNYGYTF.

This clone came up once. The chain carries TRBV2 and TRBJ2-3; TRBD2 aligns across 8 bases. Germline CDR1 is SNHLY and CDR2 is FYNNEI. V dropped 6 bases and J dropped 4; count of bases not matched to a gene: 6. This CDR3 contains 14 residues. The CDR3 loop reads CASRTGGPSDTQYF. The CDR3 DNA follows: TGTGCCAGCAGAACGGGAGGGCCTTCAGATACGCAGTATTTT.

The CDR3 is CASSDRRVKGNQPQHF. In DNA, the CDR3 is TGTGCCAGCAGTGACCGCAGGGTTAAGGGCAATCAGCCCCAGCATTTT. This sequence joins TRBV28 and TRBJ1-5; D is possibly TRBD1 (5 bases). Trimming took 5 bases from V and 2 from J, leaving 16 bases between them. The CDR3 has 16 amino acids. Germline V gene data show CDR1 as MDHEN and CDR2 as SYDVKM.

This sequence joins TRBV27 and TRBJ1-1; 8 positions match TRBD1. Trimming removed 4 bases from V and 1 base from J; junction bases left unmatched: 8. Germline CDR1 reads MNHEY; CDR2 reads SMNVEV (reference sequence). The CDR3 extends over 16 amino acids. Written as DNA, the CDR3 is TGTGCCAGCAGTTCCCACTCAGGGGGCAAGAACACTGAAGCTTTCTTT. Protein product: CASSSHSGGKNTEAFF.

The chain uses TRBV5-4 and TRBJ1-1, with TRBD1 identical over 8 bases. V dropped 7 bases and J dropped 2; count of bases not matched to a gene: 13. The CDR3 is 16 amino acids. Germline V CDR1 and CDR2: SGHNT, YYREEE (reference sequence). The CDR3 region has the DNA TGTGCCAGCCAGCCGCAGGGGGCTAGGTTTAACACTGAAGCTTTCTTT. Protein sequence: CASQPQGARFNTEAFF.

The V and J genes are TRBV9 and TRBJ1-2; TRBD1 matches 9 bases. In germline, CDR1 is SGDLS, CDR2 YYNGEE. V lost 3 bases to trimming and J lost 5 bases; unmatched junction nucleotides: 8. CDR3 length equals 15 residues. CDR3 residues: CASSGGTGWIYGYTF. Here the CDR3 DNA reads TGTGCCAGCAGCGGAGGGACAGGGTGGATTTATGGCTACACCTTC.

This rearrangement joins TRBV19 to TRBJ1-1; 9 nucleotides align to TRBD1. V dropped 7 bases and J dropped 0; count of bases not matched to a gene: 9. There are 16 residues in the CDR3. The germline V gene encodes CDR1 LNHDA and CDR2 SQIVND (reference sequence). The CDR3 coding sequence is TGTGCCAGTAACTCCGGGACAGGGAGGGTGAACACTGAAGCTTTCTTT. This gives the protein CASNSGTGRVNTEAFF.

The chain couples TRBV29-1 to TRBJ2-7, with TRBD1 identical over 9 bases. CDR3 length equals 14 residues. Germline trimming cut 4 bases from V and 3 bases from J; bases unmatched to any gene: 7. Germline V gene sequence: CDR1 SQVTM, CDR2 ANQGSEA. This chain's CDR3 is CSVGGQGKYYEQYF. The DNA of the CDR3 is TGCAGCGTTGGGGGACAGGGAAAATACTACGAGCAGTACTTC.

V and J are TRBV18 and TRBJ2-2, with 13 bases identical to TRBD2. The CDR3 extends over 17 amino acids. The germline V gene encodes CDR1 KGHSH and CDR2 LQKENI. Unmatched junction bases numbered 3, after V lost 5 bases and J lost 0 bases. The CDR3 DNA reads TGTGCCAGCTCATCACTAGCGGGAGGGACGAACACCGGGGAGCTGTTTTTT. Protein sequence: CASSSLAGGTNTGELFF.

There are a few counts of this clone. The chain links TRBV7-8 to TRBJ2-5; 14 bases are shared with TRBD2. This CDR3 is built from 15 residues. The J segment lost 7 bases and the V segment lost 5 bases, leaving 6 bases of the junction unmatched. From germline, CDR1 is SGHVS and CDR2 FQNEAQ. CDR3 sequence: CASSQGLAGVGTQYF. Here the CDR3 DNA reads TGTGCCAGCAGCCAGGGACTAGCGGGAGTCGGGACCCAGTACTTC.

The chain has TRBV5-1 and TRBJ2-3; TRBD2 matches 11 bases. This CDR3 is built from 17 residues. Trimming took 3 bases from V and 0 from J; bases not matched to a gene: 6. Germline loops: CDR1 SGHRS, CDR2 YFSETQ. The CDR3 here is CASSWGTSGLSTDTQYF. The CDR3 region has the DNA TGCGCCAGCAGCTGGGGGACTAGCGGCCTGAGCACAGATACGCAGTATTTT. Full variable domain (missing parts from reference TRBV5-1 and TRBJ2-3): KAGVTQTPRYLIKTRGQQVTLSCSPISGHRSVSWYQQTPGQGLQFLFEYFSETQRNKGNFPGRFSGRQFSNSRSEMNVSTLELGDSALYLCASSWGTSGLSTDTQYFGPGTRLTVL.

This clone was observed a single time. The CDR3 coding sequence is TGTGCCAGCAGCCAGGGGGACAGGGAGGCCAGGCAGTACTTC. It specifies CASSQGDREARQYF. This chain uses TRBV5-4 with TRBJ2-7; 9 bases agree with TRBD1. Germline V gene data show CDR1 as SGHNT and CDR2 as YYREEE (reference sequence). The CDR3 contains 14 residues. V shed 4 bases and J 9 bases; nucleotides not matched to a gene: 11.

This chain connects TRBV27 to TRBJ2-3; a weak D match, TRBD2 (6 bases). This CDR3 contains 14 residues. Germline CDR1 and CDR2: MNHEY and SMNVEV (reference sequence). The germline V and J ends were trimmed by 6 bases and 0 bases, with 10 bases remaining between them. CDR3 region: CASRGSGSTDTQYF. CDR3 DNA sequence: TGTGCCAGCAGGGGGAGCGGGAGCACAGATACGCAGTATTTT.

The rearrangement joins TRBV25-1 to TRBJ2-1; the match to TRBD2 covers 9 bases. The germline CDR1 and CDR2 sequences are MGHDK and SYGVNS. CDR3 length equals 16 residues. V shed 1 base and J 0 bases; nucleotides not matched to a gene: 1. CDR3 sequence reads: CASSEWRGGSYNEQFF. The CDR3 DNA follows: TGTGCCAGCAGTGAATGGCGGGGGGGCTCCTACAATGAGCAGTTCTTC.

The chain couples TRBV28 to TRBJ1-3, with D possibly matching TRBD1 (6 bases). Trimming left V 2 bases short and J 4 bases short, with 18 bases between. This CDR3 has 17 amino acids. The germline gives CDR1 MDHEN, CDR2 SYDVKM. The CDR3 loop is CASSLKGGSPLGNTIYF. In DNA form, the CDR3 reads TGTGCCAGCAGTTTAAAGGGGGGGAGCCCTCTGGGAAACACCATATATTTT.

The chain combines TRBV9 with TRBJ1-5; D uncertain. V lost 0 bases and J lost 4, with 8 bases in between. CDR3 size: 14 residues. Germline V CDR1 and CDR2: SGDLS, YYNGEE. The CDR3 DNA sequence: TGTGCCAGCAGCGTAGATGGGAGGAATCAGCCCCAGCATTTT. Protein product: CASSVDGRNQPQHF.

A few counts support this clone. The chain couples TRBV15 to TRBJ1-2, with 7 bases matching TRBD1. The CDR3 runs to 14 residues. The ends lost 4 bases at V and 5 bases at J; junction bases unmatched: 7. Germline V gene sequence: CDR1 LNHNV, CDR2 YYDKDF (reference sequence). The CDR3 sequence is CATSTGQEPYGYTF. The CDR3 DNA is TGTGCCACCAGCACAGGACAGGAACCGTATGGCTACACCTTC.

The V and J genes are TRBV4-1 and TRBJ1-4; 11 nucleotides agree with TRBD1. CDR3 length: 15 residues. Per germline, CDR1 MGHRA and CDR2 YSYEKL. V lost 1 base to trimming and J lost 10 bases; unmatched junction nucleotides: 5. The CDR3 region is CASSQAGTGGRKLFF. The CDR3 coding sequence is TGCGCCAGCAGCCAAGCTGGGACAGGGGGTCGAAAACTGTTTTTT.